This section outlines one TCR beta chain sequence together with its context. This entry comes from a study of blood T cell repertoires in COVID-19. Study at large: Material from acute and convalescent COVID-19 was sourced from the United States, Italy and Spain. PBMCs, B-cell-depleted T cells, or T cells provided the cDNA or gDNA that made up the material.

In Seattle, patients joined the study during active infection and were tracked longitudinally. In the source study's methods: Amplification from reference gene primers served as the basis for estimated nucleated cell counts. Measured with immunoSEQ multiplex PCR; TCRdb has only the in-frame clones, and not every one. V, J and clone size reflect that table, while D and trimming were determined from the DNA. The data hold around 250,000 clones, with around 90% observed a single time. This CDR3 has 13 amino acids. V was clipped by 0 bases and J by 8 bases, with 9 bases between them. CDR1 and CDR2 from the germline V gene are LGHDT and YNNKEL (reference sequence).

This clonotype was obtained from a woman between 70 and 85 years old with COVID-19, enrolled during active disease. Sequenced input: peripheral blood. This sequence joins TRBV3-1 (or the pseudogene TRBV3-2) and TRBJ2-3; the D gene is possibly TRBD2 (6 bases). DNA of the CDR3: TGTGCCAGCAGCCAAGAGGGAGGAGGTACGCAGTATTTT. Encoded protein: CASSQEGGGTQYF.